The entry that follows covers one T cell receptor (beta chain) sequence. The data were taken from a study of blood T cell repertoires in COVID-19. As for the study in general: The analysed material was cDNA or gDNA that came from T cells, B-cell-depleted T cells, or PBMCs.

Produced via immunoSEQ multiplex PCR; TCRdb's table is partial and in-frame only. The table includes 200,000 to 300,000 clones, 87% detected once. Material for sequencing was peripheral blood. This clonotype originated in a man in his fifties or sixties who had recovered from COVID-19.

The CDR3 DNA sequence: TGTGCCAGCAGCGTAAATAGCGGGGTAGGGACAGATACGCAGTATTTT. It codes for CASSVNSGVGTDTQYF. The chain recombines TRBV9 with TRBJ2-3, with 8 positions matching TRBD2. After removal of 1 base from V and 3 bases from J, the junction contained 7 bases not matched to a gene. Germline CDR1 and CDR2: SGDLS and YYNGEE. The CDR3 is made up of 16 amino acids. The full variable domain, its missing parts supplied by reference TRBV9 and TRBJ2-3, is DSGVTQTPKHLITATGQRVTLRCSPRSGDLSVYWYQQSLDQGLQFLIQYYNGEERAKGNILERFSAQQFPDLHSELNLSSLELGDSALYFCASSVNSGVGTDTQYFGPGTRLTVL.